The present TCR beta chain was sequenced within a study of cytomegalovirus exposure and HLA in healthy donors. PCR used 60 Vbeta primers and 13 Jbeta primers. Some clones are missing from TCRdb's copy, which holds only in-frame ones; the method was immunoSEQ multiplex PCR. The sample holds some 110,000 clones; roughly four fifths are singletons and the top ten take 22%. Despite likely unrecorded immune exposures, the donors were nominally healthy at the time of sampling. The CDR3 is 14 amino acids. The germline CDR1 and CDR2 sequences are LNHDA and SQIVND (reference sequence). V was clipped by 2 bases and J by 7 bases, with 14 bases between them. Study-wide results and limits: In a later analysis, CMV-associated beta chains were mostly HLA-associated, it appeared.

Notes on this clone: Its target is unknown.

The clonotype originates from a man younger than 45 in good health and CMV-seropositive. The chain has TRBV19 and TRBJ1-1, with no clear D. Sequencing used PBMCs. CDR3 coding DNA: TGTGCCAGTAGTATAAGAGGCAGTCAAGGTGAAGCTTTCTTT. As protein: CASSIRGSQGEAFF.